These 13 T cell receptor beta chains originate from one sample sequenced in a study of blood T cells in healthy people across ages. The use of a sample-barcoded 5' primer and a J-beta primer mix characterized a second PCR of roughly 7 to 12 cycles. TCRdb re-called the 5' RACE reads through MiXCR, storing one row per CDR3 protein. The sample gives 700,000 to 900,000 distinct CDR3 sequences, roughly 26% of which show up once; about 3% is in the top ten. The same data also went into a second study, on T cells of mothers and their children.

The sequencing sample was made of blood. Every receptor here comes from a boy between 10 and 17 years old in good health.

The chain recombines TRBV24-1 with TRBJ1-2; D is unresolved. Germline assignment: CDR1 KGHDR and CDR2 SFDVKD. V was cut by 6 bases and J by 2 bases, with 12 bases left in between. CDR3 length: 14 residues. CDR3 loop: CATSPPASNYGYTF. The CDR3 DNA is TGTGCCACCAGTCCTCCGGCCTCAAACTATGGCTACACCTTC.

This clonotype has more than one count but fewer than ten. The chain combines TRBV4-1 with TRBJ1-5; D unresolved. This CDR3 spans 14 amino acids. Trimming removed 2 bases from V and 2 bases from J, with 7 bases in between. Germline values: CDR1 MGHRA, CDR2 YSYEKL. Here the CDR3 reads CASSQYTGNQPQHF. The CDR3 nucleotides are TGCGCCAGCAGCCAATATACGGGCAATCAGCCCCAGCATTTT.

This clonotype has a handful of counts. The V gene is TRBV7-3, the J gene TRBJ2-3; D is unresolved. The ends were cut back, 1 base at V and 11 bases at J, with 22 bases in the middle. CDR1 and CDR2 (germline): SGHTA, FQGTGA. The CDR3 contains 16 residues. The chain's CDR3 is CASSLRATDYPVGQYF. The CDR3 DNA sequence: TGTGCCAGCAGCTTAAGGGCAACCGATTATCCCGTCGGGCAGTATTTT. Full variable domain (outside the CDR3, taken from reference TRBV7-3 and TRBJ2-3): GAGVSQTPSNKVTEKGKYVELRCDPISGHTALYWYRQSLGQGPEFLIYFQGTGAADDSGLPNDRFFAVRPEGSVSTLKIQRTERGDSAVYLCASSLRATDYPVGQYFGPGTRLTVL.

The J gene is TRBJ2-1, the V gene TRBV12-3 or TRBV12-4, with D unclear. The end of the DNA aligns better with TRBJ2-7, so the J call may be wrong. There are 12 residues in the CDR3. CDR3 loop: CASGDSNYEQYF. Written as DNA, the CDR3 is TGTGCCAGCGGTGATAGTAACTACGAGCAGTACTTC.

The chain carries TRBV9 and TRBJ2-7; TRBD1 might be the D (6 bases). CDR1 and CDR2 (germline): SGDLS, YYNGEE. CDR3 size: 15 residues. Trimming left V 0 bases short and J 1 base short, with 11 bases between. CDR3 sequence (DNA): TGTGCCAGCAGCGTAGGACAGGTATGGTCCTACGAGCAGTACTTC. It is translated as CASSVGQVWSYEQYF. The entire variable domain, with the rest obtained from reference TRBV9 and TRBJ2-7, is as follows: DSGVTQTPKHLITATGQRVTLRCSPRSGDLSVYWYQQSLDQGLQFLIQYYNGEERAKGNILERFSAQQFPDLHSELNLSSLELGDSALYFCASSVGQVWSYEQYFGPGTRLTVT.

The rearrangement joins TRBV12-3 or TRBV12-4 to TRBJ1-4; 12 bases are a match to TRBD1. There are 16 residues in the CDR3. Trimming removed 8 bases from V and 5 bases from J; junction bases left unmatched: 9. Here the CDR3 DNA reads TGTGCCAGCTCGGGACAGGGGGCGGGTAGGAATGAAAAACTGTTTTTT. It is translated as CASSGQGAGRNEKLFF.

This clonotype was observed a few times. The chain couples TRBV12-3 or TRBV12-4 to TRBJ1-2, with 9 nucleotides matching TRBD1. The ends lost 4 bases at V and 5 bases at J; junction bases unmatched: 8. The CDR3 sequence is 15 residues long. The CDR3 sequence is CASSYGSQGAYGYTF. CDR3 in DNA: TGTGCCAGCAGTTATGGCTCACAGGGGGCGTATGGCTACACCTTC.

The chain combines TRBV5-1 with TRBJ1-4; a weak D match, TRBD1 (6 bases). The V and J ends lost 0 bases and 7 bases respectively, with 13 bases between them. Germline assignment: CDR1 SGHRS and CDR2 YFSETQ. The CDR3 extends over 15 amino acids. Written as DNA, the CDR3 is TGCGCCAGCAGCTTGGGGGCCGGGGGCGGTGAAAAACTGTTTTTT. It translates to CASSLGAGGGEKLFF.

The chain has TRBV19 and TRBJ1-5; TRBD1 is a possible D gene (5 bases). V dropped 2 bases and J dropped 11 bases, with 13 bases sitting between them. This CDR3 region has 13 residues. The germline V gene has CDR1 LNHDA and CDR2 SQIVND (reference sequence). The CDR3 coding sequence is TGTGCCAGTAGTATAAGTCAGGGAAAAACCCAGCATTTT. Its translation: CASSISQGKTQHF.

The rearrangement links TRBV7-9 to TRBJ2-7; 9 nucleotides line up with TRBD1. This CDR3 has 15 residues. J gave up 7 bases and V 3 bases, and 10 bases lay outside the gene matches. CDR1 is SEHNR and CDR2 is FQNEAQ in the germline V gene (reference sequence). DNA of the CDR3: TGTGCCAGCAGCTTTCACCGGGACAGGGCGGTGGAGCAGTACTTC. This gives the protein CASSFHRDRAVEQYF.

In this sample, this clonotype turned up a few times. This chain's CDR3 is CASSSRTQGEQYF. The CDR3 DNA is TGTGCCAGCAGCTCCCGGACCCAGGGGGAGCAGTACTTC. This chain joins TRBV12-3 or TRBV12-4 and TRBJ2-7; D is perhaps TRBD1 (6 bases). The CDR3 has 13 residues. With 6 bases removed from V and 7 bases from J, the gap between germline ends came to 16 bases.

In DNA form, the CDR3 reads TGCGCCAGCAGCCAAGACAAGGGGACGAACACTGAAGCTTTCTTT. It yields the protein CASSQDKGTNTEAFF. This chain joins TRBV4-1 and TRBJ1-1; perhaps TRBD1 as D (5 bases). Trimming took 0 bases from V and 1 from J, leaving 9 bases between them. Germline V gene data show CDR1 as MGHRA and CDR2 as YSYEKL. The CDR3 is 15 residues long.

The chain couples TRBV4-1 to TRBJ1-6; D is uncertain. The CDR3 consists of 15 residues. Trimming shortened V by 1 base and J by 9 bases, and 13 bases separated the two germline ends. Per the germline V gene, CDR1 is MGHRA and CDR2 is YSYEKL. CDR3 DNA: TGCGCCAGCAGCCAAGTCGAACGGGTTGTTTCACCCCTCCACTTT. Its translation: CASSQVERVVSPLHF.